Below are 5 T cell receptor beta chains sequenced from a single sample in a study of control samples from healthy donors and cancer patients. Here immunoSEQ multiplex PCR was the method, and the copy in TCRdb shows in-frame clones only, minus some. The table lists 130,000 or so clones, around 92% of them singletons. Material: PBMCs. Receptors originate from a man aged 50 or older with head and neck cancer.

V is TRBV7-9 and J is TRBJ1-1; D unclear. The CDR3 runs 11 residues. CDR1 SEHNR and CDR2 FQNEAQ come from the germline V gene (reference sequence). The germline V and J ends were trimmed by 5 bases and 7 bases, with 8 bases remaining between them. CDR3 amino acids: CASSPYSEAFF. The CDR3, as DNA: TGTGCCAGCAGCCCCTACAGTGAAGCTTTCTTT. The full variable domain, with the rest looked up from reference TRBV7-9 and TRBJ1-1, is DTGVSQNPRHKITKRGQNVTFRCDPISEHNRLYWYRQTLGQGPEFLTYFQNEAQLEKSRLLSDRFSAERPKGSFSTLEIQRTEQGDSAMYLCASSPYSEAFFGQGTRLTVV.

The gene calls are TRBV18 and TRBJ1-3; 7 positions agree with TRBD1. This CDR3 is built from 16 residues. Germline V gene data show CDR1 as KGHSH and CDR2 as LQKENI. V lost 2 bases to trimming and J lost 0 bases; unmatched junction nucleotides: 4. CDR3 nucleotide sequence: TGTGCCAGCTCACCATACCGGGACAGCTCTGGAAACACCATATATTTT. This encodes CASSPYRDSSGNTIYF.

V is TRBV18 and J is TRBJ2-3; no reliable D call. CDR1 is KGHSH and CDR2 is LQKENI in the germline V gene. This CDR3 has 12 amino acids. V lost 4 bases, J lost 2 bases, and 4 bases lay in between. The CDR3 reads CASSQTTDTQYF. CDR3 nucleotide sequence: TGTGCCAGCTCACAGACCACAGATACGCAGTATTTT.

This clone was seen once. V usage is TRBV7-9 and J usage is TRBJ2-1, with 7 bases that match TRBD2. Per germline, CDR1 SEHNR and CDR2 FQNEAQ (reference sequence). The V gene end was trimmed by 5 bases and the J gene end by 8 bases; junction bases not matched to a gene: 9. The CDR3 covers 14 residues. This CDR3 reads CASSPSWGGDEQFF. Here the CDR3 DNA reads TGTGCCAGCAGCCCCTCCTGGGGGGGAGATGAGCAGTTCTTC. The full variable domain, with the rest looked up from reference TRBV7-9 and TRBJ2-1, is DTGVSQNPRHKITKRGQNVTFRCDPISEHNRLYWYRQTLGQGPEFLTYFQNEAQLEKSRLLSDRFSAERPKGSFSTLEIQRTEQGDSAMYLCASSPSWGGDEQFFGPGTRLTVL.

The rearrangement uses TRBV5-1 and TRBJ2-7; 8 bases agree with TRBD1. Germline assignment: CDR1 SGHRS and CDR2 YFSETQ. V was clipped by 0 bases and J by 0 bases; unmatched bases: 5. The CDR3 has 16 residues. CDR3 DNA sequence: TGCGCCAGCAGCTTGGGTTGGGGACAGGTCTCCTACGAGCAGTACTTC. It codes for CASSLGWGQVSYEQYF.